This TCR beta chain appears in the sequencing data of a study of relationships among human T cell subsets. Points on this clonotype: The antigen is undetermined.

General study points: Regulatory and Th2 subsets had few clones over 100 reads, unlike CD8+ cytotoxic cells.

The T cell receptor alpha and beta CDR3 regions were amplified from mRNA by semiquantitative ARM-PCR. Tagged nested gene-specific primers were used first, then communal superprimers amplified exponentially. MiXCR was run by TCRdb on the multiplex PCR reads, yielding one entry per CDR3 protein. This table holds roughly 15,000 distinct CDR3 sequences, about three fifths found once. Germline CDR1 is LNHDA and CDR2 is SQIVND (reference sequence). Trimming left V 6 bases short and J 10 bases short, with 15 bases between. This CDR3 is built from 12 residues. Sequenced sample: total T cells sorted from blood. This TCR was recovered from a man in his forties or fifties in good health. The V call is TRBV19, the J call TRBJ1-1; D remains unclear. The CDR3 DNA sequence: TGTGCCAGTAGGCATACTGACGGTAGAGCTTTCTTT. Encoded protein: CASRHTDGRAFF.